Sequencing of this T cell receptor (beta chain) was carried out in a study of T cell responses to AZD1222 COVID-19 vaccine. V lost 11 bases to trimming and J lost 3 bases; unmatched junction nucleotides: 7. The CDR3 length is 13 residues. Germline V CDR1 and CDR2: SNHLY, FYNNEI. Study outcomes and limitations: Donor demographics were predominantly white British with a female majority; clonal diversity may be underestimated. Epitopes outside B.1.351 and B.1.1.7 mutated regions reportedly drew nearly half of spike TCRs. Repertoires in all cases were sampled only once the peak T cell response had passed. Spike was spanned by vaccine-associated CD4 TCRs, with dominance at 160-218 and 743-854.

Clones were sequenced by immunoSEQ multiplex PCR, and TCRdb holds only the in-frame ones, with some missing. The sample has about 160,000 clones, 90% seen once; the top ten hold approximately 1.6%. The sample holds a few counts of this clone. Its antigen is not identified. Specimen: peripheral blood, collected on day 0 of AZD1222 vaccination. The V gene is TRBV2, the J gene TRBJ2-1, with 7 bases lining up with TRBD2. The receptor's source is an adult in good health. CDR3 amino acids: CARGEGYYNEQFF. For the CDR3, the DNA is TGTGCCCGTGGGGAGGGGTACTACAATGAGCAGTTCTTC. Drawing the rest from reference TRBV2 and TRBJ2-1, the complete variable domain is EPEVTQTPSHQVTQMGQEVILRCVPISNHLYFYWYRQILGQKVEFLVSFYNNEISEKSEIFDDQFSVERPDGSNFTLKIRSTKLEDSAMYFCARGEGYYNEQFFGPGTRLTVL.